This TCR beta chain derives from a study of beta chain features in type 1 diabetes. This clone showed up many times. The same CDR3 arises from other DNA sequences in this sample as well. The CDR3 has 11 residues. Germline CDR1 reads SGHRS; CDR2 reads YFSETQ. V lost 0 bases, J lost 5 bases, and 0 bases lay in between. The sequenced template was cDNA made from the entire isolated RNA. Produced via immunoSEQ multiplex PCR; TCRdb's table is partial and in-frame only. The repertoire includes about 240,000 clones, about 25% of them detected once, and 4% sits in the top ten. The J gene is TRBJ2-1, the V gene TRBV5-1; D is uncertain. The receptor's source is a man under 40 in good health. The sample consisted of central memory CD4+ T cells from blood. CDR3 coding DNA: TGCGCCAGCAGCTTGGACAATGAGCAGTTCTTC. Translation: CASSLDNEQFF.